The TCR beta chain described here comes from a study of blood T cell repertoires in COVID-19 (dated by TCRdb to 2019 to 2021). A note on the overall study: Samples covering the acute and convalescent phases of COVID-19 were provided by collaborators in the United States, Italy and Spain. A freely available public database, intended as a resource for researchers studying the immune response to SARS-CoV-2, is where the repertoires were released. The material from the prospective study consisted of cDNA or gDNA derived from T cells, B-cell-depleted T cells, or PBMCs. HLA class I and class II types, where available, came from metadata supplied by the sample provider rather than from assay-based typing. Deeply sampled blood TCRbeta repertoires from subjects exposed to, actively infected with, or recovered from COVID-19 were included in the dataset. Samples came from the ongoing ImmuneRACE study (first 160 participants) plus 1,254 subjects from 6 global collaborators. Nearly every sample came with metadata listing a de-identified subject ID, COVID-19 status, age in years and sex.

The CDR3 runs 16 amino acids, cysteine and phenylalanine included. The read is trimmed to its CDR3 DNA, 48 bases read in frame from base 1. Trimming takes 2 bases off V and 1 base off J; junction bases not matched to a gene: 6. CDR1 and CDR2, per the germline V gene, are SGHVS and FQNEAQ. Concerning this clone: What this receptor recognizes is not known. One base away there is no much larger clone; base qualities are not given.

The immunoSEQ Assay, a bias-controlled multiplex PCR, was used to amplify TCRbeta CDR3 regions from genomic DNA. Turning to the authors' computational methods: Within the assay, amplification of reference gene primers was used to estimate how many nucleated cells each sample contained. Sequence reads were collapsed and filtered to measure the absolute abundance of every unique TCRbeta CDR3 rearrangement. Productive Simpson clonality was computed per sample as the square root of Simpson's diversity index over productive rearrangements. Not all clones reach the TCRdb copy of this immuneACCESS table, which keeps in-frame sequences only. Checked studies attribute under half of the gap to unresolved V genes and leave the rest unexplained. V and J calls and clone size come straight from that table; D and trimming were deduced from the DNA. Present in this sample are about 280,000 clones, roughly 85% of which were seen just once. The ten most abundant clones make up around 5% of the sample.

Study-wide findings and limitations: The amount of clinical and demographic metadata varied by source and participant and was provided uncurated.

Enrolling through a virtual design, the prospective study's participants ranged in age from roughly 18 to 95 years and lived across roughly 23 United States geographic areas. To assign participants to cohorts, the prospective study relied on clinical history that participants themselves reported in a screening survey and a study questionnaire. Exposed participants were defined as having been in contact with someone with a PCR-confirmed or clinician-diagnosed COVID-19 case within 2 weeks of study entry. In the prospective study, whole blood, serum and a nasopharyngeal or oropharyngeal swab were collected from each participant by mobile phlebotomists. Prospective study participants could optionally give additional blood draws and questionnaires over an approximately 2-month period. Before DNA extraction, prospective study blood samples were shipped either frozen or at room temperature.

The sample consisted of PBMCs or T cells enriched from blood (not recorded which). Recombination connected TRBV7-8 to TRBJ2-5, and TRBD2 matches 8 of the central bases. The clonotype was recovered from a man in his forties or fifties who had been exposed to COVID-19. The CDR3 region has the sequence CASSLTSGTFQETQYF. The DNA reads TGTGCCAGCAGCTTAACTAGCGGAACCTTCCAAGAGACCCAGTACTTC.